This T cell receptor beta chain was captured by sequencing in a study of shared clonotypes between healthy human individuals. Whole-study findings and limits: Clonotype sharing across several donors was observed for around 5% of naive CD4 clonotypes.

Terminally differentiated effector memory CD45RA+ cells were excluded by CCR7 positive selection of CD45RO-negative cells. Every donor was a Caucasian adult from Nashville, Tennessee. Germline-derived CDR1 and CDR2 are GTSNPN and SVGIG (reference sequence). This CDR3 has 11 amino acids. V gave up 0 bases and J gave up 8 bases, with 7 bases separating them. Assay: immunoSEQ multiplex PCR; the TCRdb copy retains only in-frame clones and omits some. The sample holds 1.5 million to 2.5 million clones, about 94% seen once. This clone appeared a few times. Its antigen remains unidentified. The sample carries other DNA sequences with the same CDR3.

The sequence was collected from a man aged 18-30 years in good health. This chain links TRBV30 with TRBJ1-1, with unresolved D. Sequences were obtained from naive CD8+ T cells sorted from blood. CDR3 amino acids: CAWSVGIEAFF. DNA for the CDR3: TGTGCCTGGAGTGTAGGCATAGAAGCTTTCTTT.